The rows below give T cell receptor beta chains drawn from one sample of a study of vaccination effects on CD4 cells after COVID-19. For these receptors, no antigen is known. TCRdb keeps only in-frame clones here, not all; method: immunoSEQ multiplex PCR. The profile shows approximately 22,000 clones, approximately 81% of them singletons. This specimen consisted of CD4+ T cells from PBMCs cultured with HCoV-NL63 spike peptides, obtained before COVID-19 vaccination. The receptors were sampled from a human donor who received a COVID-19 vaccine. The CDR3 runs from the conserved cysteine through the conserved F or W. A D gene is named only where the DNA matches it firmly. The size entry is marked missing in some rows and otherwise reads once, few, many or a size class.

j_call	d_call	clone_size	v_call	cdr3_nt	cdr3_aa
TRBJ2-3	TRBD1	NA	TRBV2	TGTGCCAGCAGTGGAAAGGGACAGCCGCACCCAGATACGCAGTATTTT	CASSGKGQPHPDTQYF
TRBJ1-1	TRBD1	NA	TRBV10-3	TGTGCCATCAGCCAGGGACAGACTAACACTGAAGCTTTCTTT	CAISQGQTNTEAFF
TRBJ1-1	NA	few	TRBV19	TGTGCCAGTAGTATAGGAAGGTCGGGTAGGACTGAAGCTTTCTTT	CASSIGRSGRTEAFF
TRBJ2-7	NA	few	TRBV2	TGTGCCAGCAGCGAGAGCTCCTACGAGCAGTACTTC	CASSESSYEQYF
TRBJ1-1	NA	once	TRBV5-1	TGCGCCAGCAGGAATAGTAGGGGATTGAACACTGAAGCTTTCTTT	CASRNSRGLNTEAFF
TRBJ1-2	TRBD1	few	TRBV6-5	TGTGCCAGCAGCAGGGGGGATCGGGCGATTGGCTACACCTTC	CASSRGDRAIGYTF
TRBJ1-2	TRBD1	NA	TRBV28	TGTGCCAGCCAGACGGGACAGGGGTTGTCTGGCTACACCTTC	CASQTGQGLSGYTF
TRBJ1-1	NA	NA	TRBV30	TGTGCCTGGAGTGGGACACACTCGTCTGAAGCTTTCTTT	CAWSGTHSSEAFF
TRBJ1-1	NA	few	TRBV5-4	TGTGCCAGCAGCCACCGGGAGCCCTCGAACACTGAAGCTTTCTTT	CASSHREPSNTEAFF
TRBJ1-5	NA	NA	TRBV2	TGTGCCAGCAGTCGGGGACATATTCGGGTAGCCAATCAGCCCCAGCATTTT	CASSRGHIRVANQPQHF
TRBJ2-1	TRBD1	NA	TRBV9	TGTGCCAGCAGCCCCCGACAGGGGCTTAGAAATGAGCAGTTCTTC	CASSPRQGLRNEQFF
TRBJ1-4	TRBD1	NA	TRBV7-2	TGTGCCAGCAGCTTAACAGGGGGCATTGAAAAACTGTTTTTT	CASSLTGGIEKLFF
TRBJ2-5	TRBD2	NA	TRBV7-2	TGTGCCAGCAGCTTAGTGGGACTAGTCGAGACCCAGTACTTC	CASSLVGLVETQYF
TRBJ2-2	TRBD2	NA	TRBV14	TGTGCCAGCAGCCAAGGACTAGCGGAATTTAAAACCGGGGAGCTGTTTTTT	CASSQGLAEFKTGELFF
TRBJ1-2	NA	few	TRBV10-3	TGTGCCATCAATACCAACGGATTCTATGGCTACACCTTC	CAINTNGFYGYTF
TRBJ2-1	TRBD1	NA	TRBV7-2	TGTGCCAGCAGCTCCTCCGGGACAGCATACAATGAGCAGTTCTTC	CASSSSGTAYNEQFF
TRBJ2-1	NA	NA	TRBV20-1	TGCAGTGCTTCCTTAGGACCCATGCAGTTCTTC	CSASLGPMQFF
TRBJ1-6	NA	NA	TRBV6-1	TGTGCCAGCAGTGAAAGGGCAGGGGAGAATTCACCCCTCCACTTT	CASSERAGENSPLHF
TRBJ1-2	NA	NA	TRBV29-1	TGCAGCGTTGGGGGATTCGACTATGGCTACACCTTC	CSVGGFDYGYTF
TRBJ2-7	NA	NA	TRBV4-1	TGCGCCAGCAGCCAGCTAGACTTAATCAGCTCCTACGAGCAGTACTTC	CASSQLDLISSYEQYF
TRBJ2-1	TRBD2	NA	TRBV28	TGTGCCAGCAGTTTCAAGACTAGCGGGGGACGCAATGAGCAGTTCTTC	CASSFKTSGGRNEQFF
TRBJ1-1	TRBD1	NA	TRBV6-1	TGTGCCAGCAGATCCGGGGACAGCAAGAACACTGAAGCTTTCTTT	CASRSGDSKNTEAFF
TRBJ2-5	TRBD2	once	TRBV14	TGTGCCAGCAGCCAAGAATACTCGTGGACTAGCGGGGATCAAGAGACCCAGTACTTC	CASSQEYSWTSGDQETQYF
TRBJ2-7	NA	NA	TRBV6-5	TGTGCCAGCAGTTACGCAGCCTCCTACGAGCAGTACTTC	CASSYAASYEQYF
TRBJ2-2	NA	NA	TRBV29-1	TGCAGCGTAGCCGGACGGTTTCACGGGGAGCTGTTTTTT	CSVAGRFHGELFF
TRBJ2-5	NA	NA	TRBV25-1	TGTGCCAGCAGTGCCTCCTGGGGCAGCCAAGAGACCCAGTACTTC	CASSASWGSQETQYF
TRBJ2-3	TRBD1	NA	TRBV9	TGTGCCAGCAGCGTAGCGTGGCAGGGGGCAGATACGCAGTATTTT	CASSVAWQGADTQYF
TRBJ2-1	NA	once	TRBV24-1	TGTGCCACCAGTGAAAATGACCCAAATGAGCAGTTCTTC	CATSENDPNEQFF
TRBJ2-1	TRBD2	NA	TRBV7-9	TGTGCCAGCAGGAGCGGGAGTGCGAGCTCCTACAATGAGCAGTTCTTC	CASRSGSASSYNEQFF